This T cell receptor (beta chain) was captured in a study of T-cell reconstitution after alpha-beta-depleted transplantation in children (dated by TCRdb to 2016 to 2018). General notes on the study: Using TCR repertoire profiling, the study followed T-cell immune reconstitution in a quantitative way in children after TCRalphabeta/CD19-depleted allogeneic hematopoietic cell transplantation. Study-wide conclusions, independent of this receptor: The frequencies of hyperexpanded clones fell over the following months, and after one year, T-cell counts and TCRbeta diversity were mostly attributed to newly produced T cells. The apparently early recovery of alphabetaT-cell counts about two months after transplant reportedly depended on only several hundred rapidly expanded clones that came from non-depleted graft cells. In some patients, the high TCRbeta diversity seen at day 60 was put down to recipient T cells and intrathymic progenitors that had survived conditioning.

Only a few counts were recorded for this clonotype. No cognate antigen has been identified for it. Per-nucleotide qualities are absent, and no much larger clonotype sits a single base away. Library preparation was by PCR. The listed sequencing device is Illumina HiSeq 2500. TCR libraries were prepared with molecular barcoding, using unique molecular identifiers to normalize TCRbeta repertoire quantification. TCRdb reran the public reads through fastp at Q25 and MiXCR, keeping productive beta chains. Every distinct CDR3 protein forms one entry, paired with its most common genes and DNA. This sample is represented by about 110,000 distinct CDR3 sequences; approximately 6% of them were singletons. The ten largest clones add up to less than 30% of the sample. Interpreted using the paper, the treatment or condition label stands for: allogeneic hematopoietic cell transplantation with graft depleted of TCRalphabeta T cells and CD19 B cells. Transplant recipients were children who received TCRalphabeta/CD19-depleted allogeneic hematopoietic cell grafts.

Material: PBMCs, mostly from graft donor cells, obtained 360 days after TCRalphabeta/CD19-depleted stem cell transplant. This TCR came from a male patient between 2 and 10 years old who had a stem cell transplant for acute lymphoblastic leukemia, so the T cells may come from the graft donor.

The nucleotides read TGTGCCTTTGGGGAAAACACCATATATTTT. Its amino acids are CAFGENTIYF. The chain is encoded by TRBV30 joined to TRBJ1-3; no D gene is confidently identified. Relative to germline, V is 7 bases shorter and J is 6 bases shorter, with 7 bases between their ends. The CDR3 starts with the cysteine, ends with the phenylalanine, and has 10 residues. Of all the DNA, just the CDR3 is kept, 30 bases in frame from base 1. For CDR1 and CDR2, the germline V gene (reference sequence) lists GTSNPN and SVGIG.